The source of this T cell receptor (beta chain) is a study of blood T cell repertoires in COVID-19. For the study at large: Acute and convalescent COVID-19 samples came from the United States, Italy and Spain.

The V gene's germline CDR1 is KGHSH and CDR2 LQKENI. V was pared by 1 base and J by 7 bases, with 6 bases of the junction left unmatched. This CDR3 has 15 residues. Sequencing was performed with immunoSEQ multiplex PCR; in TCRdb, only in-frame clones are kept and a portion is missing. Of roughly 66,000 clones listed, approximately 91% are singletons. Material for sequencing was peripheral blood. This TCR derives from a human donor in a cohort sampled during active COVID-19. V usage is TRBV18 and J usage is TRBJ2-1; 8 bases map to TRBD1. The CDR3 nucleotides are TGTGCCAGCTCACCACGTTCCCAGGGGGCGAATGAGCAGTTCTTC. It translates to CASSPRSQGANEQFF.